This is a list of T cell receptor beta chains from one sample in a study of T cell responses to AZD1222 COVID-19 vaccine. Repertoires were generated with immunoSEQ multiplex PCR, while TCRdb's copy carries only in-frame clones and drops some. Altogether about 140,000 clones are present, 85% to 95% being singletons, with the ten largest covering approximately 0.9%. This specimen was peripheral blood, taken on day 0 of MenACWY control vaccination. The source is an adult in good health. Each CDR3 is given with its conserved first and last residue. D genes are given only for firm matches. Some rows mark clone size as missing; the rest say once, few, many or name a class of expanded clone.

CASSRTGSDNGYTF,TGTGCCAGCAGCCGGACAGGTTCCGACAACGGCTACACCTTC,TRBJ1-2,TRBV6-5,TRBD1,-
CASRVTRGHNYGYTF,TGTGCCAGCAGGGTGACTAGAGGGCACAACTATGGCTACACCTTC,TRBJ1-2,TRBV7-8,-,-
CASSQDGTNSGNTIYF,TGTGCCAGCAGCCAAGATGGAACAAACTCTGGAAACACCATATATTTT,TRBJ1-3,TRBV4-2,-,-
CASSLGPREKLFF,TGTGCCAGCAGCTTAGGTCCGCGGGAAAAACTGTTTTTT,TRBJ1-4,TRBV7-9,-,-
CASSGRHNQPQHF,TGCGCCAGCAGCGGACGGCACAATCAGCCCCAGCATTTT,TRBJ1-5,TRBV5-1,-,-
CASSLVTTGRGYTF,TGTGCCAGCAGCTTAGTAACGACAGGGAGAGGCTACACCTTC,TRBJ1-2,TRBV7-8,TRBD1,-
CSVCREAGEKLFF,TGCAGCGTTTGCCGGGAAGCGGGTGAAAAACTGTTTTTT,TRBJ1-4,TRBV29-1,-,-
CASSESPAGSDEQYF,TGTGCCAGCAGTGAATCCCCAGCGGGGAGTGACGAGCAGTACTTC,TRBJ2-7,TRBV2,TRBD2,-
CASSIWAQGGEKLFF,TGTGCCAGTAGTATATGGGCCCAAGGGGGTGAAAAACTGTTTTTT,TRBJ1-4,TRBV19,-,-
CASGGQSSYEQYF,TGTGCCAGCGGCGGACAGAGCTCCTACGAGCAGTACTTC,TRBJ2-7,TRBV11-2,-,-
CASSLVRPTGELFF,TGTGCCAGCAGCTTAGTCCGCCCAACCGGGGAGCTGTTTTTT,TRBJ2-2,TRBV7-2,-,medium-sized
CASSLNSGIKAFF,TGTGCCAGCAGCTTGAACAGTGGGATAAAGGCTTTCTTT,TRBJ1-1,TRBV7-2,-,-
CASSFDAEDEQFF,TGTGCCAGCAGTTTTGACGCCGAGGATGAGCAGTTCTTC,TRBJ2-1,TRBV12-3/TRBV12-4,-,-
CASSPRALYNEQFF,TGTGCCAGCAGTCCCCGGGCCTTGTACAATGAGCAGTTCTTC,TRBJ2-1,TRBV6-5,-,once
CSVGRGPNEKLFF,TGCAGCGTTGGGCGGGGGCCTAATGAAAAACTGTTTTTT,TRBJ1-4,TRBV29-1,-,-
CASSELRGTEAFF,TGTGCCAGCAGTGAACTAAGGGGAACTGAAGCTTTCTTT,TRBJ1-1,TRBV25-1,-,-
CASSQGGGTGYGYTF,TGTGCCAGCAGCCAAGGTGGGGGCACCGGGTATGGCTACACCTTC,TRBJ1-2,TRBV3-1/TRBV3-2,-,-
CASSAGNTEAFF,TGTGCCAGCAGCGCAGGGAACACTGAAGCTTTCTTT,TRBJ1-1,TRBV7-9,-,-
CASSLFISRNQPQHF,TGTGCCAGCAGCTTATTTATAAGTCGCAATCAGCCCCAGCATTTT,TRBJ1-5,TRBV7-2,-,-
CASTNFRGGEKLFF,TGTGCCAGTACCAACTTCAGGGGGGGTGAAAAACTGTTTTTT,TRBJ1-4,TRBV6-5,TRBD1,-
CASSLSALPGREQYF,TGTGCCAGCAGCTTGAGTGCGTTACCAGGACGGGAGCAGTACTTC,TRBJ2-7,TRBV5-6,-,-
CAWSGGNYGYTF,TGTGCCTGGTCGGGGGGTAACTATGGCTACACCTTC,TRBJ1-2,TRBV30,-,-
CASSSARAGSGELFF,TGTGCCAGCAGCTCGGCGCGGGCGGGATCCGGGGAGCTGTTTTTT,TRBJ2-2,TRBV7-3,-,-
CASSQGRGNTIYF,TGTGCCAGCAGCCAGGGTAGAGGAAACACCATATATTTT,TRBJ1-3,TRBV3-1/TRBV3-2,-,-
CASSVVSTQGGYTF,TGTGCCAGCAGTGTTGTCTCTACCCAGGGGGGCTACACCTTC,TRBJ1-2,TRBV2,-,-
CATRQGDYNYGYTF,TGTGCCACCCGACAGGGGGATTATAACTATGGCTACACCTTC,TRBJ1-2,TRBV10-3,TRBD1,-
CASSRMTSTDTQYF,TGTGCCAGTAGCCGGATGACTAGCACAGATACGCAGTATTTT,TRBJ2-3,TRBV19,-,-
CASSLLRAAYNSPLHF,TGTGCCAGCAGCTTACTCCGTGCCGCCTATAATTCACCCCTCCACTTT,TRBJ1-6,TRBV7-2,-,-
CASSQVGQGAGNIQYF,TGCGCCAGCAGCCAAGTAGGACAGGGGGCAGGGAACATTCAGTACTTC,TRBJ2-4,TRBV4-1,TRBD1,-
CASSTSGTGGRVWGNQPQHF,TGTGCCAGCAGTACTTCCGGGACAGGGGGAAGGGTGTGGGGCAATCAGCCCCAGCATTTT,TRBJ1-5,TRBV27,TRBD1,-
CASSRGTSYEQYF,TGTGCCAGCAGTAGGGGGACTAGCTACGAGCAGTACTTC,TRBJ2-7,TRBV6-5,TRBD2,-
CASSLVPLEQYF,TGTGCCAGCAGCTTGGTGCCACTCGAGCAGTACTTC,TRBJ2-7,TRBV5-5,-,once
CASSVSFSETQYF,TGTGCCAGCAGCGTTTCTTTCTCTGAGACCCAGTACTTC,TRBJ2-5,TRBV3-1/TRBV3-2,-,-
CASSSYLGHLNTEAFF,TGCGCCAGCAGCAGTTACTTAGGACACTTGAACACTGAAGCTTTCTTT,TRBJ1-1,TRBV5-1,-,-
CASRARTGGTEAFF,TGTGCCAGCAGGGCTCGGACAGGTGGCACTGAAGCTTTCTTT,TRBJ1-1,TRBV7-2,TRBD1,-
CASSYRDTYEQYF,TGTGCCAGCAGTTACCGGGACACCTACGAGCAGTACTTC,TRBJ2-7,TRBV6-6,-,-
CAARSRVNQPQHF,TGTGCCGCCAGGTCCCGGGTCAATCAGCCCCAGCATTTT,TRBJ1-5,TRBV2,-,-
CASSQGVAGLEQFF,TGTGCCAGCAGCCAGGGGGTAGCGGGGTTAGAGCAGTTCTTC,TRBJ2-1,TRBV3-1/TRBV3-2,TRBD2,-
CASSYSVRTWGSPLHF,TGTGCCAGCAGTTACTCGGTACGGACGTGGGGATCACCCCTCCACTTT,TRBJ1-6,TRBV6-5,-,-
CASWDRGSSGNTIYF,TGTGCCAGCTGGGACAGGGGGAGCTCTGGAAACACCATATATTTT,TRBJ1-3,TRBV2,TRBD1,once